These 19 T cell receptor beta chains originate from one sample sequenced in a study of technical replicates of blood from a few donors. Repertoires were generated with immunoSEQ multiplex PCR, while TCRdb's copy carries only in-frame clones and drops some. The data hold 75,000 to 90,000 clones, with roughly 92% observed a single time. What was sequenced was T cells isolated from PBMCs. The receptors were sampled from a human donor in good health.

V usage is TRBV5-6 and J usage is TRBJ2-1; 9 bases are shared with TRBD1. With 1 base clipped from V and 5 bases from J, the junction kept 1 base outside the gene matches. The CDR3 loop spans 14 amino acids. The germline V gene has CDR1 SGHDT and CDR2 YYEEEE. The CDR3 nucleotides read TGTGCCAGCAGCTTGTGGACAGGGGACAATGAGCAGTTCTTC. Translating gives CASSLWTGDNEQFF.

The chain combines TRBV7-9 with TRBJ1-4; tentative D call: TRBD1 (5 bases). Trimming took 6 bases from V and 8 from J, leaving 16 bases between them. The CDR3 runs 14 residues. CDR1 SEHNR and CDR2 FQNEAQ come from the germline V gene (reference sequence). The DNA for the CDR3 is TGTGCCAGCAGGGCAGGACATCCTGGCGAAAAACTGTTTTTT. It specifies CASRAGHPGEKLFF.

The chain uses TRBV9 and TRBJ1-2; D call uncertain. Trimming pared 0 bases from V and 8 bases from J, leaving 14 bases between. From germline, CDR1 is SGDLS and CDR2 YYNGEE. The CDR3 runs 14 residues. This CDR3 reads CASSVVNNKEGYTF. The CDR3 nucleotides are TGTGCCAGCAGCGTAGTGAACAACAAGGAGGGCTACACCTTC.

V usage is TRBV5-5 and J usage is TRBJ2-7, with no clear D. The CDR3 consists of 9 residues. V was shortened by 2 bases and J by 9 bases, with 3 bases between the two germline ends. Germline V CDR1 and CDR2: SGHKS, YYEKEE (reference sequence). The CDR3 DNA reads as TGTGCCAGCAGCTTTAGGCAGTACTTC. Protein product: CASSFRQYF.

This clone was counted a single time. The V and J genes are TRBV5-1 and TRBJ1-5, with a possible D match to TRBD1 (6 bases). The CDR3 is 15 amino acids. The V end was cut by 2 bases, the J end by 6 bases, with 15 bases between. CDR1 and CDR2 from the germline V gene are SGHRS and YFSETQ. The CDR3 DNA sequence: TGCGCCAGCAGCTTTGGCCCAGGGGAAGGTCAGCCCCAGCATTTT. Protein product: CASSFGPGEGQPQHF.

The rearrangement links TRBV7-9 to TRBJ2-1, with 12 bases matching TRBD2. The length of the CDR3 is 14 residues. Germline CDR1 SEHNR, CDR2 FQNEAQ (reference sequence). V lost 4 bases to trimming and J lost 13 bases; unmatched junction nucleotides: 8. The CDR3 loop is CASSSGTSGWDQFF. CDR3 DNA sequence: TGTGCCAGCAGCTCCGGGACTAGCGGGTGGGATCAGTTCTTC.

The chain carries TRBV6-5 and TRBJ1-1; 8 bases map to TRBD1. This CDR3 contains 13 residues. Germline V gene data show CDR1 as MNHEY and CDR2 as SVGAGI. J lost 5 bases, V lost 6 bases, and 5 bases had no gene match. The CDR3 DNA is TGTGCCAGCAGCTTCGGACAGGGTACTGAAGCTTTCTTT. It codes for CASSFGQGTEAFF.

This chain connects TRBV6-1 to TRBJ2-5, with 12 positions matching TRBD2. Trimming cost V 3 bases and J 5 bases; bases outside gene matches: 10. CDR1 is MNHNS, CDR2 SASEGT, per germline. The CDR3 runs 17 residues. The CDR3 region has the DNA TGTGCCAGCAGTGATTTGGCTAGCGGGGGGGCCGATGAGACCCAGTACTTC. This sequence encodes CASSDLASGGADETQYF.

J is TRBJ1-6 and V is TRBV18; no definite D call. The CDR3 consists of 17 residues. V was shortened by 2 bases and J by 0 bases, with 11 bases between the two germline ends. From germline, CDR1 is KGHSH and CDR2 LQKENI. CDR3 sequence (DNA): TGTGCCAGCTCACCAACGGTCGTGAGCTCCTATAATTCACCCCTCCACTTT. Residues: CASSPTVVSSYNSPLHF.

This chain links TRBV11-2 with TRBJ2-7, with D possibly being TRBD1 (6 bases). This CDR3 comprises 14 residues. Germline lookup yields CDR1 SGHAT and CDR2 FQNNGV. Trimming cost V 0 bases and J 4 bases, with 10 bases left between them. CDR3 DNA sequence: TGTGCCAGCAGCTTAGAGGGTCAGGGGTACGAGCAGTACTTC. Translating gives CASSLEGQGYEQYF.

The V and J genes are TRBV7-9 and TRBJ1-5; 9 bases match TRBD1. Trimming cost V 8 bases and J 4 bases; bases outside gene matches: 9. CDR1 and CDR2 from the germline V gene are SEHNR and FQNEAQ (reference sequence). This CDR3 comprises 15 residues. CDR3 loop: CASGYTGGSNQPQHF. The CDR3 nucleotides are TGTGCCAGCGGTTACACAGGGGGCTCGAATCAGCCCCAGCATTTT.

CDR3 coding DNA: TGTGCCAGCAGTGGCGGTTACAATAACGAGCAGTACTTC. As protein: CASSGGYNNEQYF. The rearrangement links TRBV6-5 to TRBJ2-7; D call uncertain. The V and J ends lost 5 bases and 5 bases respectively, with 13 bases between them. The V gene's germline CDR1 is MNHEY and CDR2 SVGAGI. CDR3 length: 13 residues.

The chain couples TRBV6-5 to TRBJ2-3; 13 bases fit TRBD2. Trimming cost V 8 bases and J 6 bases; bases outside gene matches: 8. Per the germline V gene, CDR1 is MNHEY and CDR2 is SVGAGI. The CDR3 runs to 15 residues. CDR3 protein: CASGLAGASADTQYF. DNA of the CDR3: TGTGCCAGCGGACTAGCGGGGGCTTCTGCGGATACGCAGTATTTT.

This chain joins TRBV11-3 and TRBJ1-5; D gene unclear. V was trimmed by 3 bases and J by 0 bases, leaving 3 bases between them. Germline assignment: CDR1 SGHNT and CDR2 YENEEA. CDR3 length: 13 residues. This chain's CDR3 is CASSFHSNQPQHF. Here the CDR3 DNA reads TGTGCCAGCAGCTTCCATAGCAATCAGCCCCAGCATTTT.

This chain links TRBV11-3 with TRBJ2-7; TRBD1 matches 11 bases. Germline V gene lookup returns CDR1 SGHNT and CDR2 YENEEA. There are 17 residues in the CDR3. The V gene end was trimmed by 5 bases and the J gene end by 0 bases; junction bases not matched to a gene: 9. CDR3 nucleotide sequence: TGTGCCAGCAGCCCAGGGACAGGGGGGCTCAGCTCCTACGAGCAGTACTTC. Translation: CASSPGTGGLSSYEQYF.

The chain has TRBV4-2 and TRBJ2-1, with TRBD2 identical over 7 bases. Unmatched junction bases numbered 14, after V lost 4 bases and J lost 8 bases. This CDR3 region has 16 residues. CDR1 is LGHNA and CDR2 is YNFKEQ in the germline V gene. The CDR3 coding sequence is TGTGCCAGCAGCCCTGGGGCGGGAGCCCGTAGTGATGAGCAGTTCTTC. It translates to CASSPGAGARSDEQFF.

There are a few counts of this clone. The chain couples TRBV5-1 to TRBJ2-3, with D unresolved. This CDR3 has 12 amino acids. The V end was cut by 4 bases, the J end by 10 bases, with 13 bases between. Germline loops: CDR1 SGHRS, CDR2 YFSETQ. CDR3 protein: CASSVLGWAQYF. The CDR3 DNA sequence: TGCGCCAGCAGCGTCCTAGGATGGGCGCAGTATTTT.

The chain couples TRBV6-5 to TRBJ2-3; D uncertain. The CDR3 has 14 residues. The V gene's germline CDR1 is MNHEY and CDR2 SVGAGI. V was trimmed by 2 bases and J by 0 bases, leaving 6 bases between them. This CDR3 is CASSYGQSTDTQYF. Written as DNA, the CDR3 is TGTGCCAGCAGTTACGGGCAGAGCACAGATACGCAGTATTTT.

The count of this clone is one. The chain links TRBV4-2 to TRBJ2-7; 7 positions agree with TRBD2. Per the germline V gene, CDR1 is LGHNA and CDR2 is YNFKEQ. The ends lost 0 bases at V and 12 bases at J; junction bases unmatched: 11. The CDR3 contains 14 residues. CDR3 bases: TGTGCCAGCAGCCAAGATAGGGCGGGAGCTATAGGGTACTTC. It codes for CASSQDRAGAIGYF.